This TCR beta chain was sequenced for a study of regulatory T cells in long-lasting Graves disease. This clonotype was seen at least ten times. Both iRepertoire HTBI primers and Arm-PCR of CDR3 regions were used to build the TCR beta libraries. TCRdb reanalysed the multiplex PCR reads using MiXCR and keeps one entry per CDR3 protein. This repertoire shows some 460,000 distinct CDR3 sequences, 15% to 20% found once; its top ten account for approximately 12%. Specified time point: newly diagnosed GD, antithyroid drugs for less than 3 months. Extracted PBMC RNA gave rise to the TCR library. These data were likewise used in another study, on T cells in Graves' hyperthyroidism and ophthalmopathy.

This TCR was sampled from a man between 40 and 49 years old with Graves disease. The sample in question was peripheral blood mononuclear cells (PBMCs), obtained at new diagnosis, from a patient treated with antithyroid drugs.

The CDR3 region is CASSFPTGGTDTQYF. The CDR3 nucleotides read TGTGCCAGCAGTTTCCCCACAGGGGGCACAGATACGCAGTATTTT. This chain links TRBV12-3 or TRBV12-4 with TRBJ2-3, with 7 bases that match TRBD1. This CDR3 region has 15 residues. The trim removed 3 bases at V and 1 base at J, leaving 4 bases unmatched.